Listed below are T cell receptor beta chains from one sample, sequenced in a study of Ad26.COV2.S vaccination and SARS-CoV-2 variants. The repertoire was sequenced with immunoSEQ multiplex PCR; TCRdb's copy has only in-frame clones and lacks some. The data show roughly 400,000 clones, 89% seen once. The sample was peripheral blood, taken in a trial of Ad26.COV2.S vaccine versus placebo. Source of these receptors: a person aged 18-60 years who received the Ad26.COV2.S COVID-19 vaccine or a placebo. CDR3s include the opening cysteine and the closing phenylalanine or tryptophan. A D gene is named only where the DNA matches it firmly. The size entry is marked missing in some rows and otherwise reads once, few, many or a size class.

clone_size j_call v_call d_call cdr3_nt cdr3_aa
- TRBJ2-1 TRBV3-1/TRBV3-2 - TGTGCCAGCAGCCAAGAGAGCAGAGAGCAGTTCTTC CASSQESREQFF
- TRBJ1-6 TRBV18 - TGTGCCAGCTCCCCGGGATTTGGTGATTCACCCCTCCACTTT CASSPGFGDSPLHF
- TRBJ2-7 TRBV11-3 TRBD2 TGTGCCAGCAGCCCGGGGACTAGCGGGAGGGCTCCCTACGAGCAGTACTTC CASSPGTSGRAPYEQYF
- TRBJ2-1 TRBV6-5 - TGTGCCAGCAGGGGGAGCAGCTCCTACAATGAGCAGTTCTTC CASRGSSSYNEQFF
- TRBJ2-2 TRBV9 TRBD1 TGTGCCAGCAGAGGACAGGGGACGGCCGGGGAGCTGTTTTTT CASRGQGTAGELFF
- TRBJ1-5 TRBV5-1 TRBD1 TGCGCCAGCAGCTTGGGACAGGGGGCCGACAATCAGCCCCAGCATTTT CASSLGQGADNQPQHF
- TRBJ2-1 TRBV5-6 TRBD2 TGTGCCAGCAGCACCGGGACTAGCGGGATAGGTGAGCAGTTCTTC CASSTGTSGIGEQFF
once TRBJ2-7 TRBV5-4 TRBD2 TGTGCCAGCAGCTTATTAGCGGGAGAATCCTACGAGCAGTACTTC CASSLLAGESYEQYF
- TRBJ1-4 TRBV5-1 - TGCGCCAGCAGCTTTGGCTACGTCGGTGAAAAACTGTTTTTT CASSFGYVGEKLFF
- TRBJ2-1 TRBV27 - TGTGCCAGCAGATCCCCCCTGAGCTCCTACAATGAGCAGTTCTTC CASRSPLSSYNEQFF
- TRBJ2-7 TRBV14 - TGTGCCAGCAGCCAAGGGGGGGGCATGGCCTCCTACGAGCAGTACTTC CASSQGGGMASYEQYF
- TRBJ1-2 TRBV7-9 TRBD1 TGTGCCAGCAGTAGGGAGGGGGCATACGGCTACACCTTC CASSREGAYGYTF
- TRBJ2-1 TRBV6-2/TRBV6-3 TRBD2 TGTGCCAGCAGTTACTCAACCCGTGGACTAGCGGCTTACAATGAGCAGTTCTTC CASSYSTRGLAAYNEQFF
- TRBJ1-5 TRBV20-1 - TGCAGTGCGTCTGGAGGGCAGCCCCAGCATTTT CSASGGQPQHF
- TRBJ2-1 TRBV7-2 TRBD2 TGTGCCAGCAGCAAAATCCCGGGACTAGCGCCCAACAATGAGCAGTTCTTC CASSKIPGLAPNNEQFF
- TRBJ1-2 TRBV6-1 - TGTGCCAGCAGTGAAGCGGGGGGAGGATATGGCTACACCTTC CASSEAGGGYGYTF
once TRBJ2-1 TRBV27 TRBD2 TGTGCCAGCGGCCGTCCCCCTAGCGGTCACAATGAGCAGTTCTTC CASGRPPSGHNEQFF
- TRBJ2-7 TRBV3-1/TRBV3-2 TRBD2 TGTGCCAGCAGCCAAGTTGGCCAGCGGGAGCTTGGGGAGCAGTACTTC CASSQVGQRELGEQYF
- TRBJ1-6 TRBV7-9 - TGTGCCAGCAGCTCCGGTTCGACAGCTAATAATTCACCCCTCCACTTT CASSSGSTANNSPLHF
- TRBJ1-2 TRBV27 - TGTGCCAGCAGTGGGAAGCCTAACTATGGCTACACCTTC CASSGKPNYGYTF
- TRBJ2-5 TRBV4-3 TRBD2 TGCGCCAGCAGCCAAGGGGCGGGAGTTCGGGAGACCCAGTACTTC CASSQGAGVRETQYF
once TRBJ1-3 TRBV4-3 TRBD1 TGCGCCAGCAGCCAAGATTTAGGGGGCTCGTCTGGAAACACCATATATTTT CASSQDLGGSSGNTIYF
- TRBJ2-3 TRBV5-6 TRBD2 TGTGCCAGCAGCTTGGTTCCTAGCGGGAGTCAAAATACGCAGTATTTT CASSLVPSGSQNTQYF
- TRBJ2-1 TRBV3-1/TRBV3-2 - TGTGCCAGCAGCCAAGATCGGGAGGGGGCGGGTAGTCACAATGAGCAGTTCTTC CASSQDREGAGSHNEQFF
- TRBJ2-5 TRBV19 TRBD2 TGTGCCAGTAGTATAGGACGGGAGGGCCGAGAGACCCAGTACTTC CASSIGREGRETQYF
- TRBJ2-1 TRBV7-8 - TGTGCCAGCAGCTTAGACGTCTTGACGGGAAGTACCAATGAGCAGTTCTTC CASSLDVLTGSTNEQFF
- TRBJ1-1 TRBV7-9 TRBD1 TGTGCCAGCAGCGAAGGACAGGGAAACACTGAAGCTTTCTTT CASSEGQGNTEAFF
- TRBJ2-7 TRBV3-1/TRBV3-2 - TGTGCCAGCAGCCAAGGGGGCGAGCAGTACTTC CASSQGGEQYF
- TRBJ2-7 TRBV28 TRBD1 TGTGCCAGCAGTTTACCCGGGACAGGCACCTACGAGCAGTACTTC CASSLPGTGTYEQYF
- TRBJ2-1 TRBV7-8 TRBD2 TGTGCCAGCAGCTTCGGGACTAGCCCCGCAGGTGAGCAGTTCTTC CASSFGTSPAGEQFF
- TRBJ1-1 TRBV7-9 - TGTGCCAGCAGCTTAGAGGCCCGGGCTGAAGCTTTCTTT CASSLEARAEAFF
- TRBJ2-3 TRBV9 TRBD1 TGTGCCAGCTCTACGGGACAGGTCACAGATACGCAGTATTTT CASSTGQVTDTQYF
- TRBJ2-3 TRBV27 - TGTGCCAGCAGTTTTCCAGGAGATACGCAGTATTTT CASSFPGDTQYF
- TRBJ2-7 TRBV7-2 TRBD1 TGTGCCAGCAGCTTACGGGACAGAACGTACGAGCAGTACTTC CASSLRDRTYEQYF
once TRBJ2-1 TRBV27 - TGTGCCAGCAGTTCCCCTTTAAGGGTCAGGAATGAGCAGTTCTTC CASSSPLRVRNEQFF
- TRBJ1-1 TRBV28 TRBD1 TGTGCCAGCAGTTTAAGGACAGGGGGTTTGTGGACTGAAGCTTTCTTT CASSLRTGGLWTEAFF
- TRBJ1-5 TRBV7-2 - TGTGCCAGCAGCCCCCATGGACCTAGGTTAGATCAGCCCCAGCATTTT CASSPHGPRLDQPQHF
- TRBJ1-5 TRBV5-5 - TGTGCCAGCAGCTTCCGGGACAACAATCAGCCCCAGCATTTT CASSFRDNNQPQHF
- TRBJ1-6 TRBV30 - TGTGCCTGGAGTTCCGAGAATTCACCCCTCCACTTT CAWSSENSPLHF
- TRBJ2-5 TRBV11-3 - TGTGCCAGCAGCCCCCGGGGCCTCCAAGAGACCCAGTACTTC CASSPRGLQETQYF
- TRBJ2-7 TRBV7-3 - TGTGCCAGCAGCCTGTTGGGGTTGTACGAGCAGTACTTC CASSLLGLYEQYF
- TRBJ2-1 TRBV28 - TGTGCCAGCACCCAAGAGCAGTTCTTC CASTQEQFF
- TRBJ1-2 TRBV5-4 - TGTGCCAGCAACCTTGGAGGGCAGGGGCGATACTATGGCTACACCTTC CASNLGGQGRYYGYTF
- TRBJ2-5 TRBV18 TRBD2 TGTGCCAGCTCACCAACTTTAGCGGGAGCATGGCGAGAGACCCAGTACTTC CASSPTLAGAWRETQYF
- TRBJ1-3 TRBV9 - TGTGCCAGCAGCGTAGCTGAGCCGGGCTCTGGAAACACCATATATTTT CASSVAEPGSGNTIYF
- TRBJ1-2 TRBV28 TRBD1 TGTGCCAGCAGGGCGACAGGGGGCGCCTATGGCTACACCTTC CASRATGGAYGYTF
- TRBJ2-1 TRBV29-1 TRBD2 TGCAGCGCCTCTAATCGGGCTAGCGGGGGGGGCAATGAGCAGTTCTTC CSASNRASGGGNEQFF
- TRBJ2-7 TRBV11-2 TRBD1 TGTGCCAGCAGCTTGGGACAGAACTACGAGCAGTACTTC CASSLGQNYEQYF
- TRBJ1-1 TRBV5-1 TRBD1 TGCGCCAGCAGCTTGGGACCTCCGGGACAGCAAATGAACACTGAAGCTTTCTTT CASSLGPPGQQMNTEAFF
- TRBJ1-1 TRBV6-5 - TGTGCCAGCAGTTCCGTGAACACTGAAGCTTTCTTT CASSSVNTEAFF